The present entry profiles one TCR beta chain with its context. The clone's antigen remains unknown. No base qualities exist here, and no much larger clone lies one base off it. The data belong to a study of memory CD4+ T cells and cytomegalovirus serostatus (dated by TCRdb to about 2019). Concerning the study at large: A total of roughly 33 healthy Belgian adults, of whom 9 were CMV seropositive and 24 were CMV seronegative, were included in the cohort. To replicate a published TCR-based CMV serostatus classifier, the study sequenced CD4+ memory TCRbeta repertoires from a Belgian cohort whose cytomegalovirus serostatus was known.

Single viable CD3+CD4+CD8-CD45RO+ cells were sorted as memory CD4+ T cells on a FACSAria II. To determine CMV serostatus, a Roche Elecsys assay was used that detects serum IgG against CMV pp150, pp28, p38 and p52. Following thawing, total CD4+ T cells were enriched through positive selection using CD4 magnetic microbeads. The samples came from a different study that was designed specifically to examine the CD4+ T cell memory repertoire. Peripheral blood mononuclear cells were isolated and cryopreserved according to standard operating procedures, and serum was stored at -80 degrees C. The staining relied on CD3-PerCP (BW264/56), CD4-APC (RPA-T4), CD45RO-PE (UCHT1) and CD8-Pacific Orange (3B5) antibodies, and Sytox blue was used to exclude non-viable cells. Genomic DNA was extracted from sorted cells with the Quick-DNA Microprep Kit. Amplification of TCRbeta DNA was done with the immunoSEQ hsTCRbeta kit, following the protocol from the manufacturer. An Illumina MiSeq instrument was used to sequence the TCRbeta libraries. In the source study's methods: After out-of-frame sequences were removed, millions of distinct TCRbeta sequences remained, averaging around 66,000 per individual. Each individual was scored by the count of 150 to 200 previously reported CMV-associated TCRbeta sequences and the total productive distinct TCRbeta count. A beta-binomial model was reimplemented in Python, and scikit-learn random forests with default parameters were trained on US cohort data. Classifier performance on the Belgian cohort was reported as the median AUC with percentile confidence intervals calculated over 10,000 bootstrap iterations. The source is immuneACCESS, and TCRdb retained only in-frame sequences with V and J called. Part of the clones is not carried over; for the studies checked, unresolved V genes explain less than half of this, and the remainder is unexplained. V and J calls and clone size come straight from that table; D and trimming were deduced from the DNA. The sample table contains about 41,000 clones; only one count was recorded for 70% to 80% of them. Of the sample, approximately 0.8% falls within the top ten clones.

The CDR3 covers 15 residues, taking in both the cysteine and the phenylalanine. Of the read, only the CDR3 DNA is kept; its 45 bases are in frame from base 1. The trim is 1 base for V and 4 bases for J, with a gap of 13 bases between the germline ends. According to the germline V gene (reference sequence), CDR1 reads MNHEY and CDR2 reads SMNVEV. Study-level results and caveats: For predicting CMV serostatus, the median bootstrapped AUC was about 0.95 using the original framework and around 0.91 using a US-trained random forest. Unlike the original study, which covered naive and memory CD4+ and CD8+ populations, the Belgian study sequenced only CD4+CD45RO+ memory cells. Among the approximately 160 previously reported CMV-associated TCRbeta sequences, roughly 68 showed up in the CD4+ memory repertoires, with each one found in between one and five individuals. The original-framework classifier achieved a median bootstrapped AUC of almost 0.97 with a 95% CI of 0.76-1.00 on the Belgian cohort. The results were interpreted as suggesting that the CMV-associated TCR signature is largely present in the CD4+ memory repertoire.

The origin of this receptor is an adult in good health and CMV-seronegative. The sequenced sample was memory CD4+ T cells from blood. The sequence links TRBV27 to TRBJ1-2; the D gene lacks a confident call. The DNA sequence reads TGTGCCAGCAGTTTATACCCGAGTGGCTTCTATGGCTACACCTTC. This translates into CASSLYPSGFYGYTF.